These T cell receptor beta chains were read from a single sample in a study of human T cells and chemical hapten exposure. TCRdb re-derived calls from the RACE reads in MiXCR, one entry per CDR3 protein. This table has under 200,000 distinct CDR3 sequences, more than 12% appearing once. The sample in question was whole blood, obtained in connection with sensitization to the hapten diphenylcyclopropenone (DPC). These receptors were obtained from a woman aged 25 to 39 with alopecia areata. Some clones in this sample may be carry-over from other donors' samples. CDR3s include the opening cysteine and the closing phenylalanine or tryptophan. D genes are given only for firm matches. A row's size may be missing; if present it is once, few, many or a size class.

V gene	clone size	J gene	D gene	CDR3 DNA	CDR3 protein
TRBV6-2/TRBV6-3	NA	TRBJ1-2	NA	TGTGCCAGCAGTTACATGAAGAACTATGGCTACACCTTC	CASSYMKNYGYTF
TRBV7-3	NA	TRBJ2-1	NA	TGTGCCAGCAGCCCACCGAGGGGGGACAGAAAGTTCTTC	CASSPPRGDRKFF
TRBV7-2	few	TRBJ2-1	TRBD2	TGTGCCAGCAGCTTAGTCCTGCGGGAGCCCTACAATGAGCAGTTCTTC	CASSLVLREPYNEQFF
TRBV6-6	NA	TRBJ2-5	TRBD2	TGTGCCAGCAGTTCGGGGACTAGCGGGAGACGTGAGACCCAGTACTTC	CASSSGTSGRRETQYF
TRBV2	few	TRBJ2-1	TRBD1	TGTGCCACCCTAAAATTACGACCCGATAGACAGGGTCGGTCGGCGAATGAGCAGTTCTTC	CATLKLRPDRQGRSANEQFF
TRBV28	NA	TRBJ1-1	NA	TGTGCCAGCAGTTTACCCCCATCTGGACAGGAAGCTTTCTTT	CASSLPPSGQEAFF
TRBV18	NA	TRBJ2-3	NA	TGTGCCAGCTCACCTTCAGGGGCTCTTGCAGATACGCAGTATTTT	CASSPSGALADTQYF
TRBV20-1	many	TRBJ2-3	NA	TGCAGTGCTCCGGGACTCTCAGATACGCAGTATTTT	CSAPGLSDTQYF
TRBV5-1	NA	TRBJ1-1	NA	TGCGCCAGCAGCTTGGCAGGGAATTGGGTTAGCACTGAAGCTTTCTTT	CASSLAGNWVSTEAFF
TRBV12-3/TRBV12-4	NA	TRBJ1-5	NA	TGTGCCAGCAGTTTAGACCGACAGCTCAATCAGCCCCAGCATTTT	CASSLDRQLNQPQHF
TRBV6-5	few	TRBJ1-5	NA	TGTGCCAGCAGTCCCGGGGGGGCTCAGCCCCAGCATTTT	CASSPGGAQPQHF
TRBV6-6	NA	TRBJ2-3	NA	TGTGCCAGCAGTGTACAGGGCCTTAGCACAGATACGCAGTATTTT	CASSVQGLSTDTQYF
TRBV5-8	few	TRBJ2-6	NA	TGTGCCAGCAGCTTGGGCCATCTCGGGGCCAACGTCCTGACTTTC	CASSLGHLGANVLTF
TRBV5-1	many	TRBJ2-1	NA	TGCGCCAGCAGCGACGACAGAGAGAGGAATGAGCAGTTCTTC	CASSDDRERNEQFF
TRBV4-1	NA	TRBJ2-4	TRBD1	TGCGCCAGCAGCGTGGGACAGGGGACGCGTCAAAACATTCAGTACTTC	CASSVGQGTRQNIQYF
TRBV4-3	NA	TRBJ1-2	NA	TGCGCCAGCAGCTTTTCCTATGGCTACACCTTC	CASSFSYGYTF
TRBV24-1	many	TRBJ2-3	NA	TGTGCCACCAGTGATTTTAGGACCGGAGATACGCAGTATTTT	CATSDFRTGDTQYF
TRBV2	few	TRBJ1-5	NA	TGTGCCAGCAGTGGTCAGGGGATTCAGCCCCAGCATTTT	CASSGQGIQPQHF
TRBV6-6	many	TRBJ2-7	NA	TGTGCCAGCAGTGAATCACACCTCTCCTACGAGCAGTACTTC	CASSESHLSYEQYF
TRBV6-1	few	TRBJ1-1	TRBD1	TGTGCCAGCATCATACAGGGGCGAGCTGAAGCTTTCTTT	CASIIQGRAEAFF
TRBV28	NA	TRBJ1-1	NA	TGTGCCAGTACGATAGACAGGTCCTTCACTGAAGCTTTCTTT	CASTIDRSFTEAFF
TRBV2	NA	TRBJ2-2	TRBD2	TGTGCCAGCAGGGAGACTAGCGGAAACACCGGGGAGCTGTTTTTT	CASRETSGNTGELFF
TRBV5-4	NA	TRBJ2-5	NA	TGTGCCAGCAGCTCAGGACAGATACAAGAGACCCAGTACTTC	CASSSGQIQETQYF
TRBV20-1	NA	TRBJ2-1	NA	TGCAGTGCTAGAGGGACTGACAATGAGCAGTTCTTC	CSARGTDNEQFF
TRBV29-1	NA	TRBJ2-1	TRBD2	TGCAGCGTTGGAGGGAGGGTGTGGAACAATGAGCAGTTCTTC	CSVGGRVWNNEQFF
TRBV7-9	NA	TRBJ2-5	TRBD1	TGTGCCAGCAGCCTTATACGGGACAGGGCCCGAGAGACCCAGTACTTC	CASSLIRDRARETQYF
TRBV28	NA	TRBJ2-7	NA	TGTGCCAGCAGGCGTCCCGGATCCTCGGTCTACGAGCAGTACTTC	CASRRPGSSVYEQYF
TRBV28	NA	TRBJ2-7	NA	TGTGCCAGCAGTTTAGGGCAGGTCCCCTACGAGCAGTACTTC	CASSLGQVPYEQYF